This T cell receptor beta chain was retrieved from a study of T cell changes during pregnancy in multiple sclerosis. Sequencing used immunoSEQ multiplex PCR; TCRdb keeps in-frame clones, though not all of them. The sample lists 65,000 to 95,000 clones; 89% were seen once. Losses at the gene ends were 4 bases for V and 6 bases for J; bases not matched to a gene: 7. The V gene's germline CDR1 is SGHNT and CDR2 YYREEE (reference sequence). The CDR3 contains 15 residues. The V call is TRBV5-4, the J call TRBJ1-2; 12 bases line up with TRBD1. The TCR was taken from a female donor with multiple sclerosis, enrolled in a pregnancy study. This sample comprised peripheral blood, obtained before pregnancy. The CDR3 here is CASSRGTGGADGYTF. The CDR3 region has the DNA TGTGCCAGCAGCCGCGGGACAGGGGGCGCGGATGGCTACACCTTC.